The 3 T cell receptor beta chains in this list originate from one sample, sequenced in a study of prognosis after radiotherapy for stage I lung cancer. Two-round multiplex PCR, the amplification method, yielded TCR beta CDR3 from genomic DNA. Primers specific to each TRBV and TRBJ gene drove first-round PCR. TCRdb re-derived calls from the multiplex PCR reads in MiXCR, one entry per CDR3 protein. Altogether about 14,000 distinct CDR3 sequences are present, 25% to 35% being singletons, with the ten largest covering 10% to 11%. The specimen was PBMCs, collected before or after stereotactic body radiation therapy (not recorded which). These TCRs come from a donor aged 50 or older with non-small cell lung cancer.

The table lists this clonotype with many counts. The junction does not match germline at one end; this may be a read error. This chain connects TRBV2 to TRBJ2-3, with D possibly called TRBD1 or TRBD2 (5 bases each). The CDR3 length is 15 residues. Germline assignment: CDR1 SNHLY and CDR2 FYNNEI. The CDR3: CASSEAGESTGTQYF. CDR3 nucleotide sequence: TGTGCCAGCAGTGAAGCGGGAGAAAGCACAGGTACGCAGTATTTT.

This clonotype appeared once. Germline and junction disagree at one end, which may indicate a read error. The rearrangement joins TRBV6-5 to TRBJ2-3; the match to TRBD2 covers 7 bases. There are 15 residues in the CDR3. Germline CDR1 reads MNHEY; CDR2 reads SVGAGI. This CDR3 is CASSWRLARTDTQYF. Here the CDR3 DNA reads TGTGCCAGCAGTTGGAGACTAGCCCGTACAGATACGCAATATTTT.

The J gene is TRBJ2-1, the V gene TRBV20-1; D is perhaps TRBD2 (6 bases). The germline gives CDR1 DFQATT, CDR2 SNEGSKA (reference sequence). This CDR3 spans 11 amino acids. Deletions cut 4 bases from V and 10 bases from J, with 11 bases between. CDR3 nucleotide sequence: TGCAGTGCTACCTCCCTAGCGGAGCAGTTCTTC. The encoded protein is CSATSLAEQFF.